The rows below give T cell receptor beta chains drawn from one sample of a study of CD8 T cells in Susac syndrome. TCRdb processed the immunoSEQ multiplex PCR reads anew with MiXCR; each CDR3 protein has one entry. The top ten clones hold about 0.12% of a sample with hundreds of thousands of distinct CDR3 sequences, 75% to 90% of them seen once. The sequenced sample consisted of CD8+ T cells from PBMCs. The receptors shown here come from a human donor with multiple sclerosis. CDR3s include the opening cysteine and the closing phenylalanine or tryptophan. A D gene is named only where the DNA matches it firmly.

.	TRBV19	CASSIDTGTNTEAFF
.	TRBV29-1	CSAFTTYNEQFF
.	TRBV25-1	CASSEIIGALYEQYF
.	TRBV27	CASSLNLQETQYF
.	TRBV3-1	CASSQETSAAEAFF
.	TRBV4-1	CASSQDPAEMNTEAFF
.	TRBV2	CASRDNRDERLDGYTF
.	TRBV5-4	CASSLIGPTDTQYF
.	TRBV7-9	CASSVGTGGRGDTEAFF
TRBD1	TRBV6-1	CASSGPATGGYEQYF
TRBD2	TRBV7-9	CASSLIAGGQETQYF
TRBD2	TRBV2	CASSRRIAGDLYNEQFF
TRBD2	TRBV12-3/TRBV12-4	CASSLLGLAEDLTQYF
.	TRBV28	CASREQGRETQYF
.	TRBV7-2	CASSLADSLPSGYTF
TRBD2	TRBV7-8	CASSLGRGGRRDTQYF
TRBD2	TRBV7-6	CASSLGVAGGAYEQYF
TRBD1	TRBV12-3/TRBV12-4	CASSLWDRHNEQFF
TRBD2	TRBV9	CASSLGLAGAVMWNSEQFF
.	TRBV4-1	CASSQDKDREVAEAFF
.	TRBV27	CASSLKGEQYF
.	TRBV5-4	CASSPSGDEQFF
TRBD1	TRBV20-1	CSASNRGRFYGYTF
.	TRBV11-2	CASRFRTASGTEAFF
.	TRBV5-1	CASSGLVSSTDTQYF
.	TRBV30	CAWGTGDTYEQYF
.	TRBV7-9	CASSSPGRGDHGYTF
TRBD1	TRBV4-2	CASSGTGTGTTEAFF
.	TRBV9	CASSVWPGREGSYGYTF
.	TRBV11-2	CASSLWSDPSTDTQYF
TRBD1	TRBV20-1	CSASGTGGLSMNTEAFF
TRBD2	TRBV5-1	CASSLAGRLAGIDTQYF
TRBD2	TRBV5-4	CASSWGLADEQFF
.	TRBV7-9	CASSWVTGYEQYF
.	TRBV5-1	CASREHGADNEQFF
TRBD2	TRBV11-2	CASSLATSGGFYEQYF
.	TRBV7-9	CASSLDGYEQFF